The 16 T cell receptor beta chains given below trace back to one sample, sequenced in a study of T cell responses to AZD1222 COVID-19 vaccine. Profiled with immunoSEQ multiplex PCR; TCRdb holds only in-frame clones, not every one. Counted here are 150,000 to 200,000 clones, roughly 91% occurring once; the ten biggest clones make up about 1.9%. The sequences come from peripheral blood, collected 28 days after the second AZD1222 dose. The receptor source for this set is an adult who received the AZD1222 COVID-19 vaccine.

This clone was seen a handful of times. The CDR3 coding sequence is TGTGCCAGCATCACCTTGAGAGGCAATGAGCAGTTCTTC. Protein product: CASITLRGNEQFF. This rearrangement joins TRBV6-5 to TRBJ2-1; D is unclear. Germline lookup yields CDR1 MNHEY and CDR2 SVGAGI. The CDR3 runs 13 residues. Trimming cost V 7 bases and J 6 bases, with 13 bases left between them.

The CDR3 reads CASSQLDYNEQFF. The CDR3 DNA reads TGTGCCAGCAGCCAACTGGACTACAATGAGCAGTTCTTC. The rearrangement links TRBV11-2 to TRBJ2-1, with unresolved D. Per the germline V gene, CDR1 is SGHAT and CDR2 is FQNNGV. The length of the CDR3 is 13 residues. The V end was cut by 5 bases, the J end by 3 bases, with 8 bases between.

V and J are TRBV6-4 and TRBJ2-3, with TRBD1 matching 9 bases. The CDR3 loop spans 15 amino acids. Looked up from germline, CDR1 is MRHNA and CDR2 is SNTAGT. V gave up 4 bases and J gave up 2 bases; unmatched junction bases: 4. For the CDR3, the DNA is TGTGCCAGCAGTGTAGAACAGGGGGCCACAGATACGCAGTATTTT. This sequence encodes CASSVEQGATDTQYF.

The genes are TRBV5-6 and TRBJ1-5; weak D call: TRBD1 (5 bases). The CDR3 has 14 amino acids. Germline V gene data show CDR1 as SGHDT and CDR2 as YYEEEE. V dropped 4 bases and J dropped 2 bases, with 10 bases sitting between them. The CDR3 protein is CASSAGWGNQPQHF. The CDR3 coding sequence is TGTGCCAGCAGCGCAGGGTGGGGCAATCAGCCCCAGCATTTT.

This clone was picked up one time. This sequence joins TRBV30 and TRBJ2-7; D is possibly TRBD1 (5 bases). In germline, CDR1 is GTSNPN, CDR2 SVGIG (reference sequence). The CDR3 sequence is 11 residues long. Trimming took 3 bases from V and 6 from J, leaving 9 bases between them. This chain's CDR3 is CAWSHQGEQYF. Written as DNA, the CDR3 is TGTGCCTGGAGCCACCAGGGCGAGCAGTACTTC.

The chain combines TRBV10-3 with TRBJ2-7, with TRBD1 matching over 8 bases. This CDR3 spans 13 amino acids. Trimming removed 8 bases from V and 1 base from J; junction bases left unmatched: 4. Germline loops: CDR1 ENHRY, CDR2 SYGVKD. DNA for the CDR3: TGTGCCATCGGACAGGGCCTTTCCTACGAGCAGTACTTC. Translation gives CAIGQGLSYEQYF.

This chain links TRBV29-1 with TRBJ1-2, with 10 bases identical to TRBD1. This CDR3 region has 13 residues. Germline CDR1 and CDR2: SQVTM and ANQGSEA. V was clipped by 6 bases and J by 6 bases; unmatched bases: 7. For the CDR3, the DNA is TGCAGCGTGGGACAGGGGAAAGGCGATGGCTACACCTTC. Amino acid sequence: CSVGQGKGDGYTF.

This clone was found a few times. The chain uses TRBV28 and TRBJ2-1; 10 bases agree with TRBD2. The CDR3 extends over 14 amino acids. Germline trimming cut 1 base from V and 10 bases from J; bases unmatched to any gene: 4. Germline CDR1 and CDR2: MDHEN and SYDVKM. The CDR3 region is CASSLSKGLAEQFF. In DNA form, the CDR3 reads TGTGCCAGCAGTTTATCGAAGGGACTAGCGGAGCAGTTCTTC.

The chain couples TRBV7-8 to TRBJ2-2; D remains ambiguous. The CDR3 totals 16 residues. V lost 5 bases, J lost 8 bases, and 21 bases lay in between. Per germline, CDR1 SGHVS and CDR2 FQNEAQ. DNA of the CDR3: TGTGCCAGCAGCCAAGTCTGGGTGGTAGGCGAAGGGGAGCTGTTTTTT. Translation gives CASSQVWVVGEGELFF.

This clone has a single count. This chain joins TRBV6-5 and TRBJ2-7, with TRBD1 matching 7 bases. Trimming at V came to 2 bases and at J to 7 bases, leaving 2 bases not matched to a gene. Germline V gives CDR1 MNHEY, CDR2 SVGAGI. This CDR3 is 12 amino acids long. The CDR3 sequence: CASSYRGREQYF. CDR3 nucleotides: TGTGCCAGCAGTTACAGGGGGCGTGAGCAGTACTTC.

This chain's CDR3 is CARLGTSDNEQFF. The CDR3 DNA reads TGTGCCAGGTTAGGGACTAGCGACAATGAGCAGTTCTTC. V gene TRBV6-4 combines with J gene TRBJ2-1; TRBD2 matches at 10 bases. This CDR3 region has 13 residues. Germline V gene lookup returns CDR1 MRHNA and CDR2 SNTAGT. Losses at the gene ends were 9 bases for V and 5 bases for J; bases not matched to a gene: 4.

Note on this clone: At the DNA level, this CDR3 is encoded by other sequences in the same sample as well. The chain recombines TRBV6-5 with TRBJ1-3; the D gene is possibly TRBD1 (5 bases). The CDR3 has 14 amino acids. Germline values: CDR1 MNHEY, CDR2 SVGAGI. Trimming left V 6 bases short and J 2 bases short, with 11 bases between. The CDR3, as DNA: TGTGCCAGCAGCTACCAGGGAACTGGAAACACCATATATTTT. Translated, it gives CASSYQGTGNTIYF.

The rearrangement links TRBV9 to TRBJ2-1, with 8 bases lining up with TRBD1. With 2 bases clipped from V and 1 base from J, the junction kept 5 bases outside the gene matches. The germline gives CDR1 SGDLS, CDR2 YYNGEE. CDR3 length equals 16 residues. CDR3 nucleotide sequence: TGTGCCAGCAGCGTCTCCACAGGGGGGTCCTACAATGAGCAGTTCTTC. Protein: CASSVSTGGSYNEQFF. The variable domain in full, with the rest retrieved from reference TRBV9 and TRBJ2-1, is DSGVTQTPKHLITATGQRVTLRCSPRSGDLSVYWYQQSLDQGLQFLIQYYNGEERAKGNILERFSAQQFPDLHSELNLSSLELGDSALYFCASSVSTGGSYNEQFFGPGTRLTVL.

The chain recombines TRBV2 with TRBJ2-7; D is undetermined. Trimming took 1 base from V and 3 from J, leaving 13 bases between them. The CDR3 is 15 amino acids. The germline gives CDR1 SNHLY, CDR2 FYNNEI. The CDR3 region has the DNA TGTGCCAGCAGTGAAGTTCGAGTCACCCGCTACGAGCAGTACTTC. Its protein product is CASSEVRVTRYEQYF. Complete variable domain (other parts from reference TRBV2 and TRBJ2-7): EPEVTQTPSHQVTQMGQEVILRCVPISNHLYFYWYRQILGQKVEFLVSFYNNEISEKSEIFDDQFSVERPDGSNFTLKIRSTKLEDSAMYFCASSEVRVTRYEQYFGPGTRLTVT.

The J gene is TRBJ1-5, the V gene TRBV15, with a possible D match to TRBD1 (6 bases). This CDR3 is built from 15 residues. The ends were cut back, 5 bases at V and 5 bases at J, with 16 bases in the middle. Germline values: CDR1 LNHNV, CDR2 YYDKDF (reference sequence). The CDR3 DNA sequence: TGTGCCACCAGCCGCGGACAGCGCCTAGATCAGCCCCAGCATTTT. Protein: CATSRGQRLDQPQHF.

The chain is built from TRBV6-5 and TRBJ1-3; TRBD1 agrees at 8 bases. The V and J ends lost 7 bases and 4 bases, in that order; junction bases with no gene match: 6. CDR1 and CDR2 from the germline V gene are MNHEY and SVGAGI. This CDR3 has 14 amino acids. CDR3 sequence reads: CASTLDRAGNTIYF. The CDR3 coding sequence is TGTGCCAGCACCTTGGACAGGGCAGGAAACACCATATATTTT.